This T cell receptor (beta chain) appears in the sequencing data of a study of blood T cells in healthy people across ages. No fewer than 5 micrograms of total RNA were isolated from every sample. The CDR3 totals 16 residues. V was pared by 4 bases and J by 0 bases, with 11 bases between. In germline, CDR1 is SGDLS, CDR2 YYNGEE. It was with a sample-barcoded 5' primer and a J-beta primer mix that a second PCR of roughly 6 to 11 cycles was run. From the 5' RACE reads, TCRdb called clonotypes with MiXCR, one entry per CDR3 protein. Among 780,000 or so distinct CDR3 sequences listed, roughly three fifths were seen once.

Sequenced: blood. This chain joins TRBV9 and TRBJ2-6; a weak D match, TRBD1 (5 bases). This receptor was obtained from a middle-aged man in good health. DNA for the CDR3: TGTGCCAGCAGCCCCTCAGGGAACTCTGGGGCCAACGTCCTGACTTTC. Its protein product is CASSPSGNSGANVLTF.